A selection of T cell receptor beta chains follows, all from one sample in a study of blood T cell repertoires in COVID-19. Assay used: immunoSEQ multiplex PCR; TCRdb lists only in-frame clones, some missing. The sample records roughly 60,000 clones, approximately 87% being singletons. The sequencing input was peripheral blood. The origin of the receptors is a human donor in a cohort sampled during active COVID-19. CDR3s include the opening cysteine and the closing phenylalanine or tryptophan. D genes are given only for firm matches. A row's size may be missing; if present it is once, few, many or a size class.

. | TRBJ2-1 | TRBV4-1 | . | CASSGGRNEQFF | TGCGCCAGCAGCGGAGGGAGAAATGAGCAGTTCTTC
once | TRBJ2-3 | TRBV4-2 | TRBD2 | CASRSLAGLRADTQYF | TGTGCCAGCAGGAGCCTAGCGGGCCTCCGGGCAGATACGCAGTATTTT
. | TRBJ2-7 | TRBV4-1 | . | CASSQALTYEQYF | TGCGCCAGCAGCCAAGCACTGACCTACGAGCAGTACTTC
. | TRBJ2-7 | TRBV18 | . | CASSPRRAGSYEQYF | TGTGCCAGCTCACCACGAAGAGCAGGTAGCTACGAGCAGTACTTC
. | TRBJ2-4 | TRBV13 | TRBD2 | CASSPRLSSGGAQNIQYF | TGTGCCAGCAGTCCCCGGTTGAGTAGCGGGGGGGCCCAAAACATTCAGTACTTC
. | TRBJ2-3 | TRBV7-8 | TRBD2 | CASSPETSGVNTQYF | TGTGCCAGCAGCCCCGAGACTAGCGGGGTTAATACGCAGTATTTT
. | TRBJ2-2 | TRBV5-1 | TRBD2 | CASRRTSGSSTATGELFF | TGCGCCAGCAGACGGACTAGCGGGAGTTCGACGGCGACCGGGGAGCTGTTTTTT
. | TRBJ2-1 | TRBV19 | . | CASSGAVSYNEQFF | TGTGCCAGTAGTGGGGCGGTCTCCTACAATGAGCAGTTCTTC
. | TRBJ2-2 | TRBV9 | . | CASSAPPGTGELFF | TGTGCCAGCAGCGCCCCCCCAGGGACCGGGGAGCTGTTTTTT
once | TRBJ2-3 | TRBV20-1 | TRBD2 | CSARDGRGEYF | TGCAGTGCTAGAGATGGACGGGGGGAGTATTTT
. | TRBJ2-3 | TRBV4-2 | TRBD2 | CASSQALSGGGTDTQYF | TGTGCCAGCAGCCAAGCTCTTAGCGGGGGGGGTACAGATACGCAGTATTTT
. | TRBJ2-7 | TRBV7-2 | TRBD1 | CASRQTGGYEQYF | TGTGCCAGCAGGCAGACAGGGGGCTACGAGCAGTACTTC
few | TRBJ2-2 | TRBV5-4 | TRBD1 | CASSSRQGAVGELFF | TGTGCCAGCAGCTCTCGACAGGGGGCGGTCGGGGAGCTGTTTTTT
. | TRBJ1-1 | TRBV23-1 | . | CASSRRIKNTEAFF | TGCGCCAGCAGCCGGCGGATCAAGAACACTGAAGCTTTCTTT
few | TRBJ1-1 | TRBV18 | . | CASSAGGRQFNTEAFF | TGTGCCAGCTCAGCGGGGGGAAGACAGTTTAACACTGAAGCTTTCTTT
. | TRBJ1-6 | TRBV5-1 | TRBD1 | CASSLRTGVTPSYNSPLHF | TGCGCCAGCAGCTTGAGGACAGGGGTAACACCTTCCTATAATTCACCCCTCCACTTT
. | TRBJ1-1 | TRBV5-1 | . | CASSLDRNTEAFF | TGCGCCAGCAGCTTGGACAGGAACACTGAAGCTTTCTTT
. | TRBJ2-1 | TRBV19 | TRBD2 | CASSYTSGRSSYNEQFF | TGTGCCAGTTCCTACACTAGCGGGAGGAGCTCCTACAATGAGCAGTTCTTC
. | TRBJ1-4 | TRBV30 | TRBD1 | CAWGGTGDAEKLFF | TGTGCCTGGGGGGGGACAGGGGACGCGGAAAAACTGTTTTTT
. | TRBJ2-3 | TRBV23-1 | . | CASSQWGGTGGNTDTQYF | TGCGCCAGCAGTCAATGGGGAGGGACAGGAGGAAACACAGATACGCAGTATTTT
. | TRBJ1-4 | TRBV28 | . | CASQLVGGKLFF | TGTGCCAGCCAATTAGTAGGCGGAAAACTGTTTTTT
. | TRBJ2-3 | TRBV19 | . | CASSIVPGEGTQYF | TGTGCCAGTAGTATAGTCCCAGGGGAAGGTACGCAGTATTTT
. | TRBJ1-5 | TRBV27 | TRBD1 | CASRRTGGVTDQPQHF | TGTGCCAGCAGGAGGACAGGGGGCGTAACGGATCAGCCCCAGCATTTT
. | TRBJ2-6 | TRBV6-4 | . | CASSGDISGANVLTF | TGTGCCAGCAGTGGGGACATTTCTGGGGCCAACGTCCTGACTTTC
. | TRBJ1-1 | TRBV15 | TRBD1 | CATAGGRNTEAFF | TGTGCCACCGCAGGGGGTAGGAACACTGAAGCTTTCTTT
. | TRBJ2-5 | TRBV2 | . | CASSDEDGGQGETQYF | TGTGCCAGCAGTGATGAGGATGGCGGGCAAGGAGAGACCCAGTACTTC
. | TRBJ2-2 | TRBV18 | . | CASVPGQATGELFF | TGTGCCAGTGTTCCTGGGCAGGCCACCGGGGAGCTGTTTTTT
. | TRBJ2-3 | TRBV5-6 | . | CASSLAPAVSTDTQYF | TGTGCCAGCAGCTTGGCCCCGGCGGTTAGCACAGATACGCAGTATTTT
few | TRBJ2-7 | TRBV19 | . | CASDNPGANEQYF | TGTGCCAGTGATAATCCGGGAGCGAACGAGCAGTACTTC
. | TRBJ2-7 | TRBV4-2 | TRBD1 | CASSQVGGDRGDEQYF | TGTGCCAGCAGCCAAGTCGGGGGGGACAGGGGAGACGAGCAGTACTTC
. | TRBJ2-1 | TRBV7-2 | TRBD2 | CASSPDGGRNEQFF | TGTGCCAGCAGCCCTGATGGCGGGAGGAATGAGCAGTTCTTC
. | TRBJ2-1 | TRBV7-8 | . | CASSVARSSYNEQFF | TGTGCCAGCAGCGTAGCGCGAAGCTCCTACAATGAGCAGTTCTTC
. | TRBJ2-1 | TRBV7-9 | TRBD2 | CASSAGLADNEQFF | TGTGCCAGCAGCGCGGGACTAGCGGACAATGAGCAGTTCTTC
. | TRBJ2-6 | TRBV14 | . | CASSQDLGEGANVLTF | TGTGCCAGCAGCCAAGATTTAGGGGAAGGGGCCAACGTCCTGACTTTC
. | TRBJ1-5 | TRBV19 | TRBD1 | CASSIDTGTGVNQPQHF | TGTGCCAGTAGTATTGACACCGGGACAGGGGTAAATCAGCCCCAGCATTTT
. | TRBJ1-5 | TRBV6-2/TRBV6-3 | . | CASSPNLGQSAQPQHF | TGTGCCAGCAGTCCAAACTTAGGACAGTCGGCTCAGCCCCAGCATTTT
once | TRBJ2-5 | TRBV13 | . | CASSRTIQETQYF | TGTGCCAGCAGCCGGACTATCCAAGAGACCCAGTACTTC
. | TRBJ2-7 | TRBV6-5 | . | CASSSGGVSYEQYF | TGTGCCAGCAGTTCAGGAGGGGTTTCATACGAGCAGTACTTC
. | TRBJ1-5 | TRBV18 | . | CASSPTGLKNQPQHF | TGTGCCAGCTCACCAACAGGGTTGAAAAATCAGCCCCAGCATTTT